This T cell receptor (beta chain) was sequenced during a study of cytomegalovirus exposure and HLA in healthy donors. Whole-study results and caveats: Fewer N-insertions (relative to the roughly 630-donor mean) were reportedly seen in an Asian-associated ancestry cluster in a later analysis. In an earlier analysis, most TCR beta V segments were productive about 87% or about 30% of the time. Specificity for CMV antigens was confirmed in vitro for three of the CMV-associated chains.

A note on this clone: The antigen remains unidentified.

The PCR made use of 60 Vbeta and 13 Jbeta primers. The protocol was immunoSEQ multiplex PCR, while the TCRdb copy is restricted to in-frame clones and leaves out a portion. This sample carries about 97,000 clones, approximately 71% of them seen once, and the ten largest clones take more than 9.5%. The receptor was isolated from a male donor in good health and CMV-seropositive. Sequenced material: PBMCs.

The CDR3, as DNA: TGTGCCAGTAGTAACAAGGGACACTCCACCGGGGAGCAGTACTTC. Protein sequence: CASSNKGHSTGEQYF. The J gene is TRBJ2-7, the V gene TRBV19; D possibly corresponds to TRBD1 (6 bases). The germline CDR1 and CDR2 sequences are LNHDA and SQIVND (reference sequence). V shed 4 bases and J shed 7 bases, with 20 bases lying between them. CDR3 length equals 15 residues.